This TCR beta chain originates from a study of blood T cell repertoires in COVID-19. Overall study context: Material from acute and convalescent COVID-19 was sourced from the United States, Italy and Spain. Nucleic acid was either cDNA or gDNA, and it came from T cells, B-cell-depleted T cells, or PBMCs.

How the authors handled the data: Estimation of nucleated cell counts relied on the amplification of reference gene primers. Some clones are missing from TCRdb's copy, which holds only in-frame ones; the method was immunoSEQ multiplex PCR. V and J calls plus clone size are reproduced from that table; the DNA served to infer D and trimming. The repertoire consists of 110,000 or so clones, with over 80% occurring once and the leading ten covering approximately 4.5%. Sample: peripheral blood. The origin of this receptor is a woman in her forties or fifties with acute or convalescent COVID-19.

The CDR3 loop is CSASMSGGLGYGYTF. Here the CDR3 DNA reads TGCAGTGCTAGTATGTCAGGGGGGTTAGGCTATGGCTACACCTTC. This chain links TRBV20-1 with TRBJ1-2; 7 positions match TRBD1. There are 15 residues in the CDR3. From germline, CDR1 is DFQATT and CDR2 SNEGSKA (reference sequence). V shed 3 bases and J 4 bases; nucleotides not matched to a gene: 11.